This is a list of T cell receptor beta chains from one sample in a study of control samples from healthy donors and cancer patients. Sequencing was performed with immunoSEQ multiplex PCR; in TCRdb, only in-frame clones are kept and a portion is missing. The sample yields about 120,000 clones, more than 70% seen once. Specimen: blood. The receptors shown here come from a man in his fifties or sixties in good health. CDR3s include the opening cysteine and the closing phenylalanine or tryptophan. D genes are given only for firm matches. Expanded clones are given a class, and other clones once, few, many or no size at all.

>.|.|TRBV5-6|15|TRBJ2-7
TGTGCCAGCAGCCAGACCGAAGCGGGTTTCCACGAGCAGTACTTC
CASSQTEAGFHEQYF
>.|.|TRBV6-5|12|TRBJ1-2
TGTGCCAGCAGTCTAGCAGGGTTGGGCTACACCTTC
CASSLAGLGYTF
>.|.|TRBV23-1|16|TRBJ1-2
TGCGCCAGCAGCCTCGTGCGGCAGGGTTCGAACTATGGCTACACCTTC
CASSLVRQGSNYGYTF
>.|.|TRBV6-2/TRBV6-3|16|TRBJ1-5
TGTGCCAGCAGTTACTCGAGGGGGTATAGCAATCAGCCCCAGCATTTT
CASSYSRGYSNQPQHF
>.|.|TRBV30|13|TRBJ2-2
TGTGCCTGGAGTACGATAAACACCGGGGAGCTGTTTTTT
CAWSTINTGELFF
>.|.|TRBV15|14|TRBJ2-7
TGTGCCACCAGCAGAGAATGGTCCAGCTACGAGCAGTACTTC
CATSREWSSYEQYF
>.|.|TRBV6-6|16|TRBJ1-2
TGTGCCAGCAGTACCCCGGACAGTCTGTCAGGGTACGGCTACACCTTC
CASSTPDSLSGYGYTF
>.|.|TRBV6-5|13|TRBJ1-4
TGTGCCAGCAGGACCGCGACCTCTGAAAAACTGTTTTTT
CASRTATSEKLFF
>.|few|TRBV5-6|14|TRBJ1-3
TGTGCCAGCAGCTTCTTCAGCTCTGGAAACACCATATATTTT
CASSFFSSGNTIYF
>.|.|TRBV15|14|TRBJ1-1
TGTGCCACCAGCGAAACAGGAATGAACACTGAAGCTTTCTTT
CATSETGMNTEAFF
>TRBD1|.|TRBV5-1|12|TRBJ1-1
TGCGCCAGCAGCTATGGGACAGCTGAAGCTTTCTTT
CASSYGTAEAFF
>.|.|TRBV19|14|TRBJ2-1
TGTGCCAGTAGTATAAGGTCCCAGGGCAATGAGCAGTTCTTC
CASSIRSQGNEQFF
>.|.|TRBV6-5|13|TRBJ2-1
TGTGCCAGCAGTTACAGGGCATCCAATGAGCAGTTCTTC
CASSYRASNEQFF
>TRBD1|.|TRBV2|17|TRBJ2-2
TGTGCCAGCAGTAGCCCTCCGGGACAGAAGAACACCGGGGAGCTGTTTTTT
CASSSPPGQKNTGELFF
>.|.|TRBV24-1|14|TRBJ2-2
TGTGCCACCAGTGACCCCCGAGACACCGGGGAGCTGTTTTTT
CATSDPRDTGELFF
>.|.|TRBV19|17|TRBJ1-2
TGTGCCAGTAGTATTCGGCCGTTTGACAGGTTGGGTCGTGGCTACACCTTC
CASSIRPFDRLGRGYTF
>TRBD2|.|TRBV9|15|TRBJ2-3
TGTGCCAGCAGCGTCCTAGCGGGGGTCACAGATACGCAGTATTTT
CASSVLAGVTDTQYF
>TRBD2|once|TRBV3-1/TRBV3-2|18|TRBJ2-3
TGTGCCAGCAGCCAAGACTGGACTAGCGGGGGGGTGGCAGATACGCAGTATTTT
CASSQDWTSGGVADTQYF
>TRBD1|.|TRBV29-1|13|TRBJ1-2
TGCAGCGTTGAAAGGGGGCTTGGCTATGGCTACACCTTC
CSVERGLGYGYTF
>.|.|TRBV24-1|14|TRBJ2-1
TGTGCCACCAGTGATCCCCGGGACTCCGGTGAGCAGTTCTTC
CATSDPRDSGEQFF
>.|.|TRBV6-6|13|TRBJ1-1
TGTGCCAGCAGTTACCAGCTGAACACTGAAGCTTTCTTT
CASSYQLNTEAFF
>TRBD1|.|TRBV2|15|TRBJ2-7
TGTGCCAGCAGTGAAGCAAACGGACAGGAGTACGAGCAGTACTTC
CASSEANGQEYEQYF
>.|.|TRBV27|15|TRBJ1-3
TGTGCCAGCAGTTCGAACAGGGAAGCCGGAAACACCATATATTTT
CASSSNREAGNTIYF
>.|.|TRBV20-1|13|TRBJ1-5
TGCAGTGCTAGTCCTGCAGGCAATCAGCCCCAGCATTTT
CSASPAGNQPQHF
>TRBD1|once|TRBV3-1/TRBV3-2|16|TRBJ2-7
TGTGCCAGCAGTTCCTCCTCCGGGACAGGGAGGTACGAGCAGTACTTC
CASSSSSGTGRYEQYF
>.|.|TRBV7-9|15|TRBJ1-5
TGTGCCAGCAGCTTATCGGGGTTTCCAGGGATGGCCCAGCATTTT
CASSLSGFPGMAQHF
>TRBD1|.|TRBV2|15|TRBJ1-5
TGTGCCAGCAATTCTCCGGACAGGGGCAATCAGCCCCAGCATTTT
CASNSPDRGNQPQHF
>.|.|TRBV9|15|TRBJ1-2
TGTGCCAGCAGCGTCGACCTACAGGGCAACTATGGCTACACCTTC
CASSVDLQGNYGYTF
>.|.|TRBV6-5|13|TRBJ2-5
TGTGCCAGCAGACATGGTAGCCAAGAGACCCAGTACTTC
CASRHGSQETQYF
>.|.|TRBV7-9|14|TRBJ2-7
TGTGCCAGCAGCTTAGCGAACACCATCTACGAGCAGTACTTC
CASSLANTIYEQYF
>TRBD2|.|TRBV7-9|14|TRBJ2-1
TGTGCCAGCAGTCAAGCGGGGCGCCGGGATGAGCAGTTCTTC
CASSQAGRRDEQFF
>.|.|TRBV18|15|TRBJ2-6
TGTGCCAGCTCCGCAAGCGTCGTTGGGGCCAACGTCCTGACTTTC
CASSASVVGANVLTF
>.|.|TRBV9|15|TRBJ2-5
TGTGCCAGCAGCCTGACTGGCATTCCAAGAGGGACCCAGTACTTC
CASSLTGIPRGTQYF
>.|once|TRBV19|15|TRBJ2-7
TGTGCCAGTAGTATCCCAGGGGGGGAGTCCTACGAGCAGTACTTC
CASSIPGGESYEQYF
>TRBD2|.|TRBV5-1|16|TRBJ2-3
TGCGCCAGCAGCCCTGGGCTAGCGGGGGGGACAGATACGCAGTATTTT
CASSPGLAGGTDTQYF
>TRBD1|few|TRBV7-2|15|TRBJ1-5
TGTGCCAGCAGCTTTACAGGGGGCTGGACTCAGCCCCAGCATTTT
CASSFTGGWTQPQHF
>TRBD2|.|TRBV10-2|14|TRBJ2-1
TGCGCCAGCAGTGAGTCGGGGGTAGCGGGGGAGCAGTTCTTC
CASSESGVAGEQFF
>.|once|TRBV5-4|11|TRBJ1-1
TGTGCCAGCAGCTTGGGCACTGAAGCTTTCTTT
CASSLGTEAFF
>.|.|TRBV10-3|17|TRBJ1-3
TGTGCCATCAGTGAGTCGGAGGGCGTCCTCTCTGGAAACACCATATATTTT
CAISESEGVLSGNTIYF
>TRBD1|.|TRBV18|15|TRBJ1-3
TGTGCCAGCTCACTTCACAGGGGGCTAGGAAACACCATATATTTT
CASSLHRGLGNTIYF
>.|.|TRBV4-3|15|TRBJ1-2
TGCGCCAGCAGCCAAGATATCGGCAAAAACTATGGCTACACCTTC
CASSQDIGKNYGYTF
>TRBD1|.|TRBV5-1|18|TRBJ2-5
TGCGCCAGCAGCAGCGGGACAGGGGGTTTAGGAATGGAAGAGACCCAGTACTTC
CASSSGTGGLGMEETQYF
>.|.|TRBV11-3|13|TRBJ2-5
TGTGCCAGCAGCAAGGGGGGAGGAGAGACCCAGTACTTC
CASSKGGGETQYF
>TRBD1|.|TRBV29-1|15|TRBJ2-7
TGCAGCGTTGAAGAAACAGGGGGCCCGGCCTACGAGCAGTACTTC
CSVEETGGPAYEQYF
>.|.|TRBV2|15|TRBJ1-1
TGTGCCAGCAGTGCCGACAGGCGATCGAACACTGAAGCTTTCTTT
CASSADRRSNTEAFF
>.|.|TRBV12-3/TRBV12-4|13|TRBJ1-2
TGTGCCAGCAGTTCCGACAGTAACTATGGCTACACCTTC
CASSSDSNYGYTF